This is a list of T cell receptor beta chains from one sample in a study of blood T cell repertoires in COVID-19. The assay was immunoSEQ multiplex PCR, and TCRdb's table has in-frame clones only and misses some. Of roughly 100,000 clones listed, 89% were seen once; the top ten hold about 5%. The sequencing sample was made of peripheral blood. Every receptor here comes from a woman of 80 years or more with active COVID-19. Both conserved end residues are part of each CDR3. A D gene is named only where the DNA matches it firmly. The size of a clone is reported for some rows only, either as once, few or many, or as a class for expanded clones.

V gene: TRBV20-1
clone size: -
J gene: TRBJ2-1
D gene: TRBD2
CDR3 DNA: TGCAGTGCTAGTTCCCAAGGACTAGCGGGGGGATTCAATGAGCAGTTCTTC
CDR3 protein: CSASSQGLAGGFNEQFF

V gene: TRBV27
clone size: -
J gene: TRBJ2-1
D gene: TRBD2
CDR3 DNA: TGTGCCAGCAGTTCCAGACTAGCGGGTTACAATGAGCAGTTCTTC
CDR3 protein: CASSSRLAGYNEQFF

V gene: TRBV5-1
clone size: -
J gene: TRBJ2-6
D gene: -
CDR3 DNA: TGCGCCAGCAGCTTGGACACCCATAACACTGGGGCCAACGTCCTGACTTTC
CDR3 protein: CASSLDTHNTGANVLTF

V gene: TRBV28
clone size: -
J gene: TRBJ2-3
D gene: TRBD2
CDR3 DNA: TGTGCCAGCAGGCAGACTAGCGACAGCACAGATACGCAGTATTTT
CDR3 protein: CASRQTSDSTDTQYF

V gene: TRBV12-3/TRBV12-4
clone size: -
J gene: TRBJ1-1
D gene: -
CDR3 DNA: TGTGCCAGCAGTTTAACGGGGAACACTGAAGCTTTCTTT
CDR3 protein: CASSLTGNTEAFF

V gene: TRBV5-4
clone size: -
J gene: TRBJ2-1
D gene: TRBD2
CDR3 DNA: TGTGCCAGCAGCCCGGGCGGGAGGGCCGGCAATGAGCAGTTCTTC
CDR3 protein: CASSPGGRAGNEQFF

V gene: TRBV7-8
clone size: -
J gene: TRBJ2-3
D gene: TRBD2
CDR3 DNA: TGTGCCAGCAGCATGCACGGGAGGCCAAGCGCGGATACGCAGTATTTT
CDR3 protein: CASSMHGRPSADTQYF

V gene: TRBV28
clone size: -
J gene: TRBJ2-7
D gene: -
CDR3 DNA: TGTGCCAGCACCCTGTTGACAGGTCCGAAAGAGCAGTACTTC
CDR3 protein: CASTLLTGPKEQYF

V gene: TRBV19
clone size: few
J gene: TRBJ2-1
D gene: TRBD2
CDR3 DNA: TGTGCCAGTAGTTTACCGGGACTAGCGGGGGCGGGCAATGAGCAGTTCTTC
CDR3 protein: CASSLPGLAGAGNEQFF

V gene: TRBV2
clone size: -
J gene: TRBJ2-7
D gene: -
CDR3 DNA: TGTGCCAGCAGTTCACTAGGTCTGGAGGGAATCTACGAGCAGTACTTC
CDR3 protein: CASSSLGLEGIYEQYF

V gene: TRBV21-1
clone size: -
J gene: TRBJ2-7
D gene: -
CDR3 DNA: TGTGCCAGCAGCACCTCAGAGTGGACATTCTTCTACGAGCAGTACTTC
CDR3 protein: CASSTSEWTFFYEQYF

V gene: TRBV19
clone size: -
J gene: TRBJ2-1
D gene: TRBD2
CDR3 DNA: TGTGCCAGTAGTATTGGGCTAGCGGCCAGTGAGCAGTTCTTC
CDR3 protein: CASSIGLAASEQFF

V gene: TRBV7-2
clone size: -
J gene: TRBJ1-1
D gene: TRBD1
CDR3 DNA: TGTGCCAGCAGCCGGACAGGGAGAAACACTGAAGCTTTCTTT
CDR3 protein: CASSRTGRNTEAFF

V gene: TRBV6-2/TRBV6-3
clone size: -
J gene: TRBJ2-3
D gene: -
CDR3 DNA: TGTGCCAGCAGTTACCCCCGGGGAGCGGGCCTCACAGATACGCAGTATTTT
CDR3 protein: CASSYPRGAGLTDTQYF

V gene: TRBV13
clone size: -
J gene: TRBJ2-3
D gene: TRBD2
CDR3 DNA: TGTGCCAGCAGCTCGGGACTACGGAGAGATACGCAGTATTTT
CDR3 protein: CASSSGLRRDTQYF

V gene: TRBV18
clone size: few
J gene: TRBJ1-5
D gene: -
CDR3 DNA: TGTGCCAGCTCCCAGGCCATTTCCCGCCAGCCCCAGCATTTT
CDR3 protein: CASSQAISRQPQHF

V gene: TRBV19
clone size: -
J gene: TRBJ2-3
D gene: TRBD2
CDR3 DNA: TGTGCCAGTGGCGGAGGGACTAGCGGGAAAGATACGCAGTATTTT
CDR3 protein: CASGGGTSGKDTQYF

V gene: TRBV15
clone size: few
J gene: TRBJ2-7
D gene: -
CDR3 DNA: TGTGCCACCAGCAGTCACGACCGGGAAGGACTCTACGAGCAGTACTTC
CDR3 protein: CATSSHDREGLYEQYF

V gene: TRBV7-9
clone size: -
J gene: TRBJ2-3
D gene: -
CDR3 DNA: TGTGCCAGCAGCTTAGGGGTGGGAGAGGGCACAGATACGCAGTATTTT
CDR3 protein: CASSLGVGEGTDTQYF

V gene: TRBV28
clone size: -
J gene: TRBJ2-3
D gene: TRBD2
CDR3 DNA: TGTGCCAGCAGCGCCCGAACTAGCGGGAGGGCCGGCACAGATACGCAGTATTTT
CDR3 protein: CASSARTSGRAGTDTQYF

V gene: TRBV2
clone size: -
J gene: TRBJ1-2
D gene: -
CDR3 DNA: TGTGCCAGCAGCCTTCTAGGTGTAGACTATGGCTACACCTTC
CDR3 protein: CASSLLGVDYGYTF

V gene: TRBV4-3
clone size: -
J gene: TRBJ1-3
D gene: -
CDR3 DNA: TGCGCCAGCAGCCTGGATCTGGGGCGCTCTGGAAACACCATATATTTT
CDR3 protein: CASSLDLGRSGNTIYF

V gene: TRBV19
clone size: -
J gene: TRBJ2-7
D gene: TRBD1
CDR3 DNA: TGTGCCAGCGGACTCCGGACAGGGGGCGAGCAGTACTTC
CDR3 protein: CASGLRTGGEQYF

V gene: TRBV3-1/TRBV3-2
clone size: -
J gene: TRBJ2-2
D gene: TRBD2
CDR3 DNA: TGTGCCAGCAGCCCCTATGGGGGGGGAAGTGGCGGGGAGCTGTTTTTT
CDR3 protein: CASSPYGGGSGGELFF

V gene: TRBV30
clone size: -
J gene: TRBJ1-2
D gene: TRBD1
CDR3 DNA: TGTGCCTGGAGCATCGACAGGGGGGACGCGGGTACCTTC
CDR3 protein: CAWSIDRGDAGTF

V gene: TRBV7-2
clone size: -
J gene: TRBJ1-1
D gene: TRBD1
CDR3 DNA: TGTGCCAGCAGTACCCGACAGGGGGGGACTGAAGCTTTCTTT
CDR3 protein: CASSTRQGGTEAFF

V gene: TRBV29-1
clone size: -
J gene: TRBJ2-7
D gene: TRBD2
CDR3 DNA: TGCAGCGTTGAAGACCCTAGCGGGGCTCGGTACGAGCAGTACTTC
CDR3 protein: CSVEDPSGARYEQYF

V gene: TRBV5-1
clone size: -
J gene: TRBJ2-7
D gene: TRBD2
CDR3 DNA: TGCGCCAGCAGCCTCGGGCTAGCGGGAGGAAACTACGAGCAGTACTTC
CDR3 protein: CASSLGLAGGNYEQYF

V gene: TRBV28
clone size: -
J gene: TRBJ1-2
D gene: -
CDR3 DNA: TGTGCCAGCAGTTTAGTTCAGGGTGGGGGCTACACCTTC
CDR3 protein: CASSLVQGGGYTF

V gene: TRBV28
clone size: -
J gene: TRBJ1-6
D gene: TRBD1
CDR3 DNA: TGTGCCAGCGGTTGGACAGGGTATTCACCCCTCCACTTT
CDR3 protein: CASGWTGYSPLHF

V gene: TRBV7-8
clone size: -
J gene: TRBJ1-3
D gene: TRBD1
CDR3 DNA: TGTGCCAGCAGCCCGCTCGGACAGGGGAGTGGAAACACCATATATTTT
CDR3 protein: CASSPLGQGSGNTIYF

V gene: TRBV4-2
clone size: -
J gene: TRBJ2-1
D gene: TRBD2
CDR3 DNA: TGTGCCAGCAGCCAAGAAGGGACTAGCGGGAGCGATGAGCAGTTCTTC
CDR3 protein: CASSQEGTSGSDEQFF

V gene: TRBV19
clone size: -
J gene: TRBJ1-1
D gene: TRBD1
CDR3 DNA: TGTGCCAGTAGTATTCCCCAGGGGGGAAAAGCTTTCTTT
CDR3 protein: CASSIPQGGKAFF

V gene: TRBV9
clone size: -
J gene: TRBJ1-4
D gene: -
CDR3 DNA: TGTGCCAGCAGTCGGAGGAATACTAATGAAAAACTGTTTTTT
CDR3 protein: CASSRRNTNEKLFF

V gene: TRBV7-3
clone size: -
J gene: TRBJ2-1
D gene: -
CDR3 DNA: TGTGCCAGCAGCTTTGGAGTTGGCTCCTACAATGAGCAGTTCTTC
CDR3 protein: CASSFGVGSYNEQFF

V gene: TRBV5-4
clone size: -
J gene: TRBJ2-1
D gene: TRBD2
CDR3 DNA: TGTGCCAGCAGCGGGAGTTGGACTAGCGGCTACAATGAGCAGTTCTTC
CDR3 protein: CASSGSWTSGYNEQFF

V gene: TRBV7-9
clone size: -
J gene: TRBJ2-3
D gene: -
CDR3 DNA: TGTGCCAGCAGCTATAGTCGGGGCACAGATACGCAGTATTTT
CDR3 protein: CASSYSRGTDTQYF

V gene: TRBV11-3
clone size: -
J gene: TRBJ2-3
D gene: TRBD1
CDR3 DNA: TGTGCCAGCAGCCAGGACAGGGGGCCTACAGATACGCAGTATTTT
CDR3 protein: CASSQDRGPTDTQYF

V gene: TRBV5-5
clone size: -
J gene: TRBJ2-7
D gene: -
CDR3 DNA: TGTGCCAGCAGCAGCGGATACGAGCAGTACTTC
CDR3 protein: CASSSGYEQYF

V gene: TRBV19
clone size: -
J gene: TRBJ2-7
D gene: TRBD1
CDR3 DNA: TGTGCCAGTAGTAATACCCCCTTCCTGAGACAGGGCGGCGAGCAGTACTTC
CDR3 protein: CASSNTPFLRQGGEQYF

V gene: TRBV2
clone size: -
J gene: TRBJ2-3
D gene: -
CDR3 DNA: TGTGCCAGCAGGGAAGACTCTATCACAGATACGCAGTATTTT
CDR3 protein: CASREDSITDTQYF

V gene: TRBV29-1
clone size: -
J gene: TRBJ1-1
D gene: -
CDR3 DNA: TGCAGCGTGGTCGCAGGGGATCGAACTGAAGCTTTCTTT
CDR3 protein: CSVVAGDRTEAFF

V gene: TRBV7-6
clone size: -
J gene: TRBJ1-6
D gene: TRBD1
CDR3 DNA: TGTGCCAGCAGCGCCTGGGACAGGGGAGTGCCACCCCTCCACTTT
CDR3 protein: CASSAWDRGVPPLHF

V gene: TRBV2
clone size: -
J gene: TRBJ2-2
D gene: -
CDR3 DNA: TGTGCCAGCAGTGAAGATAGCGGCGCGAACACCGGGGAGCTGTTTTTT
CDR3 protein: CASSEDSGANTGELFF

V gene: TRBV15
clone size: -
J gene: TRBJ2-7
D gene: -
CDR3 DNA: TGTGCCACCAGCAGAGAAGTAGCGGAGAGCTCCTACGAGCAGTACTTC
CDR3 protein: CATSREVAESSYEQYF

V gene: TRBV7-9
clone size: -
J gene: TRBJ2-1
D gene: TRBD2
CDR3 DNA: TGTGCCAGCAGCTTGCCTAGCGGGAGTTCTTACAATGAGCAGTTCTTC
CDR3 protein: CASSLPSGSSYNEQFF

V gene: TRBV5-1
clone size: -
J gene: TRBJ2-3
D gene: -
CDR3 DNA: TGCGCCAGCAGCTCGACAGGTTTCGATACAGATACGCAGTATTTT
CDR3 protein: CASSSTGFDTDTQYF

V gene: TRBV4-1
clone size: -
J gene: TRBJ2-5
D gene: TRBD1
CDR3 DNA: TGCGCCAGCAGCCAAGTAGGGCAGGGGGTAGAGACCCAGTACTTC
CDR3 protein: CASSQVGQGVETQYF